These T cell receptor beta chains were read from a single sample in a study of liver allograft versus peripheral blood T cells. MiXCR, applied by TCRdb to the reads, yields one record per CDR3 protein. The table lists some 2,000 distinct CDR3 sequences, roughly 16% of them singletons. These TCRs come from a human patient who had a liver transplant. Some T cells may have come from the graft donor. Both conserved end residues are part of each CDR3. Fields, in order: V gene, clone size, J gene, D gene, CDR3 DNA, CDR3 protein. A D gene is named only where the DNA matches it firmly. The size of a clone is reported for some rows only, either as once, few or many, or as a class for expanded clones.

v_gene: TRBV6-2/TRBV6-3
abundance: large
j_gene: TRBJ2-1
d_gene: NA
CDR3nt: TGTGCCAGCAGTTACGCGAGGAATGAGCAGTTCTTC
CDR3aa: CASSYARNEQFF

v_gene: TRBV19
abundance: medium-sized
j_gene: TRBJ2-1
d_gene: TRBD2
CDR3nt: TGTGCCAGTAGCCCCTGGGGACTAGCGGGGAATGAGCAGTTCTTC
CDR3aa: CASSPWGLAGNEQFF

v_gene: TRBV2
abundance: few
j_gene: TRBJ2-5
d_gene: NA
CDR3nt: TGTGCCAGCAAGTCGGCGGGAGAGACCCAGTACTTC
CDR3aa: CASKSAGETQYF

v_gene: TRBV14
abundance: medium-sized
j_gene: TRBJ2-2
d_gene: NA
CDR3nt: TGTGCCAGCAGCCAAGATCGGCTAGCTGGCGGGGAGCTGTTTTTT
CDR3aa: CASSQDRLAGGELFF

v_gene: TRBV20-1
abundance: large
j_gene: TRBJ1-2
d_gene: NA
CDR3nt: TGCAGTGCCTTTCGCTATGGCTACACCTTC
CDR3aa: CSAFRYGYTF

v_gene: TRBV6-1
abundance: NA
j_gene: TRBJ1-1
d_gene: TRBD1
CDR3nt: TGTGCCAGCAGCGTTGCCCTCTTGGGGACAGGGGGCCCCGGTTACACTGAAGCTTTCTTT
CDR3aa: CASSVALLGTGGPGYTEAFF

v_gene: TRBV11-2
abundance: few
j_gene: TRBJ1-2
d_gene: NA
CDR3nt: TGTGCCAGCAGCTTAGATCTCGGGGGCGGCTACACCTTC
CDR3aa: CASSLDLGGGYTF

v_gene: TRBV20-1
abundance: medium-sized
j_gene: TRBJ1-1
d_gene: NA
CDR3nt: TGCAGTGCTAGGCGGTCCCTGAACACTGAAGCTTTCTTT
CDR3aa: CSARRSLNTEAFF

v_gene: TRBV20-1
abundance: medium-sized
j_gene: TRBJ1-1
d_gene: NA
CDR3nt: TGCAGTGCTGGCGGGCGGTCGGACACTGAAGCTTTCTTT
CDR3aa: CSAGGRSDTEAFF

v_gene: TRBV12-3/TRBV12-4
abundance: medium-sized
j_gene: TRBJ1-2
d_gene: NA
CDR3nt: TGTGCCAGCAGCCCCGGCTATGGCTACACCTTC
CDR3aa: CASSPGYGYTF

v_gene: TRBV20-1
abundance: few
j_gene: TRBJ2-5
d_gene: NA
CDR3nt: TGCAGTGCTGTCTCGTGGTACCAAGAGACCCAGTACTTC
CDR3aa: CSAVSWYQETQYF

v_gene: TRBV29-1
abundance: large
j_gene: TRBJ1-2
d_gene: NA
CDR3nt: TGCAGCTCAGTCAGAGTTAACTATGGCTACACCTTC
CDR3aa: CSSVRVNYGYTF

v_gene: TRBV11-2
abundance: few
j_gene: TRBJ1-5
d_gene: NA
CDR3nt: TGTGCCAGCAGCTTATCCCTGCGGGGAGAGCCCCAGCATTTT
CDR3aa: CASSLSLRGEPQHF

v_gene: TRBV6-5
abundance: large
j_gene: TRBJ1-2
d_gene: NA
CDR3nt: TGTGCCAGCAGTTATCACCAAGGGTCGGGCAGGGTGGAGGGCTACACCTTC
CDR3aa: CASSYHQGSGRVEGYTF

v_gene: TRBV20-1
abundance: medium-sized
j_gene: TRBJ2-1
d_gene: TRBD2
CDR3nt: TGCAGTGCTACCCATAGCGGGAGGATCCTCAATGAGCAGTTCTTC
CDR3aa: CSATHSGRILNEQFF

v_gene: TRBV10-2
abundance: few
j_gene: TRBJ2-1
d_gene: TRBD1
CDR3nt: TGCGCCAGCGGACGACAGGGGGCGGCCTTCTTGGGGAAGCAGTTCTTC
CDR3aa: CASGRQGAAFLGKQFF

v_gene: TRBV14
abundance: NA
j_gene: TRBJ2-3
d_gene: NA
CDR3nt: TGTGCCAGCAGCCAAACCTCCTTAACGGGGTCTAGCACAGATACGCAGTATTTT
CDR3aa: CASSQTSLTGSSTDTQYF

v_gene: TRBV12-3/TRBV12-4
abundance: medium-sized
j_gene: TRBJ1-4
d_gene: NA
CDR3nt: TGTGCCAGCAGTTTAAAGAGGGGGGTAGAGACAACTAATGAAAAACTGTTTTTT
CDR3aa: CASSLKRGVETTNEKLFF

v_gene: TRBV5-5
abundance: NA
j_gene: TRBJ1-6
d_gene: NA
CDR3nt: TGTGCCAGCAGCTTGGGAACAGCCTTCTATTCACCCCTCCACTTT
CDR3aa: CASSLGTAFYSPLHF

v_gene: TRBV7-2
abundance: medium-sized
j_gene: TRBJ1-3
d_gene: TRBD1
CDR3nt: TGTGCCAGCAGCGGTGGACAGGGAGGTTCTGGAAACACCATATATTTT
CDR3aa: CASSGGQGGSGNTIYF

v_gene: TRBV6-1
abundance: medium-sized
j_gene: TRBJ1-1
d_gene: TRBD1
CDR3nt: TGTGCCAGCATCCCGAGACAGGGCTATGGTTGGGACACTGAAGCTTTCTTT
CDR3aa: CASIPRQGYGWDTEAFF

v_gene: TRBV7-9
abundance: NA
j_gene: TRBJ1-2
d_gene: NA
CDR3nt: TGTGCCAGCAGCCCGGCAGGGGCGGGTCAAGACTACTATGGCTACACCTTC
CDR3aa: CASSPAGAGQDYYGYTF

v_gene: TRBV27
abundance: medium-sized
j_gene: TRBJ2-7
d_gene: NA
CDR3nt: TGTGCCAGCAAGAGGACTGCCTCCTACGAGCAGTACTTC
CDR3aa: CASKRTASYEQYF

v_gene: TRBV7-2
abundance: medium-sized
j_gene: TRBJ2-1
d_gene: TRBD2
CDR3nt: TGTGCCAGCAGCTTACGAGGGGACTACCTAACCCGGGAGCAGTTCTTC
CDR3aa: CASSLRGDYLTREQFF

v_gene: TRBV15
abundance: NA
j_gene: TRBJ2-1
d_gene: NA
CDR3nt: TGTGCCACCAGCAGGGCTCCCTCCTACAATGAGCAGTTCTTC
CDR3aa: CATSRAPSYNEQFF

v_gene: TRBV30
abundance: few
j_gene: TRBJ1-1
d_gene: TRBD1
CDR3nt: TGTGCCTGGAGATCCGGGACAGGTCATCGTCCAGCTTTCTTT
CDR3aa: CAWRSGTGHRPAFF

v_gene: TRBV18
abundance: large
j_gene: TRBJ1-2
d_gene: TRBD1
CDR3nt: TGTGCCAGCTCAACCGGGACAGGGAACTATGGCTACACCTTC
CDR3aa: CASSTGTGNYGYTF

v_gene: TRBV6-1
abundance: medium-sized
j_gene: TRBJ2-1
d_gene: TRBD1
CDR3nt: TGTGCCAGCAGTGAAGAGGAGGGACAGGGTGGGGATGAGCAGTTCTTC
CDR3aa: CASSEEEGQGGDEQFF

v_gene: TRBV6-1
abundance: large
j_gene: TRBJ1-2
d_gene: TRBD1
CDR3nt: TGTGCCAGCCGGTCCGACAGGGGCCATGGCTACACCTTC
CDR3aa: CASRSDRGHGYTF

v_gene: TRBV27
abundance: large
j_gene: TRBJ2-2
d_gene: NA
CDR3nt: TGTGCCAGCAGTTTACGGCCCGATAACACCGGGGAGCTGTTTTTT
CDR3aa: CASSLRPDNTGELFF

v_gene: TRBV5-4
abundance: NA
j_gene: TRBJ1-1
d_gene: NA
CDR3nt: TGTGCCAGCAGGGTGGGAGGGATGAACACTGAAGCTTTCTTT
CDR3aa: CASRVGGMNTEAFF

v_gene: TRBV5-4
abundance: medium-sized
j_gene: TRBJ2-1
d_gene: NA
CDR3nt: TGTGCCAGCAGCTTGGGGGCCGGGAATGAGCAGTTCTTC
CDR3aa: CASSLGAGNEQFF

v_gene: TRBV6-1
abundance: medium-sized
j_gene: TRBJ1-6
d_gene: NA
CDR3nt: TGTGCCAGCAGTGAAGAGGGTCCCCCTTCACCCCTCCACTTT
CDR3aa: CASSEEGPPSPLHF

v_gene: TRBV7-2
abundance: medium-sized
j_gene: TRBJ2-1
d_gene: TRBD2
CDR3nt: TGTGCCAGCAGCTTAGGACTAGCGGGAGGGAGTGAGCAGTTCTTC
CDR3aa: CASSLGLAGGSEQFF

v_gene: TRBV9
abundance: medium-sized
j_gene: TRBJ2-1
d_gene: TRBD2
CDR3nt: TGTGCCAGCAGCGTAGGTCTAGCGGGAGGGGTGAATGAGCAGTTCTTC
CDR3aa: CASSVGLAGGVNEQFF

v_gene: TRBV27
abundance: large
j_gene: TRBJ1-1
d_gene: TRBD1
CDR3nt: TGTGCCAGCACCGATCCGGGACAGGGGTACACTGAAGCTTTCTTT
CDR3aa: CASTDPGQGYTEAFF

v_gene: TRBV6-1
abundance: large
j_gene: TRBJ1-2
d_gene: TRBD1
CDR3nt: TGTGCCAGCAGGGACAGGGGGCTTGCCTATGGCTACACCTTC
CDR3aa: CASRDRGLAYGYTF

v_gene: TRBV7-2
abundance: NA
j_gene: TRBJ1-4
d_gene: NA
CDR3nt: TGTGCCAGCAGCTTAGGGGACGGTGAAAAACTGTTTTTT
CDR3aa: CASSLGDGEKLFF

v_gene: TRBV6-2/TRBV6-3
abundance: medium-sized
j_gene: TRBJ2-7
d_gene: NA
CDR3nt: TGTGCCAGCCCGACGGCCAGTCCCACCTACGAGCAGTACTTC
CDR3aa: CASPTASPTYEQYF

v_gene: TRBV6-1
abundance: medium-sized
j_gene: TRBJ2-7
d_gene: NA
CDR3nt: TGTGCCAGCAGTGAATCGACAGACGGACCCTACGAGCAGTACTTC
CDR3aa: CASSESTDGPYEQYF

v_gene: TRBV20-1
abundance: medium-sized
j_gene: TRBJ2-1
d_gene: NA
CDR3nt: TGCAGTGCTGTGAGGACAGCCCCTCGGGGGGAGCAGTTCTTC
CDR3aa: CSAVRTAPRGEQFF

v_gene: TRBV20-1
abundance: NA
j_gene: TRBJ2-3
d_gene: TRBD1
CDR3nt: TGCAGTACTCGCCCGGGACAGGGGATTGATAATACGCAGTATTTT
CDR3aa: CSTRPGQGIDNTQYF

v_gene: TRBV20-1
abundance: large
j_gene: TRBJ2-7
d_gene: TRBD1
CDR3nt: TGCAGTGCGAAGGGACAGGCCGCCCGGGAGCAGTACTTC
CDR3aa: CSAKGQAAREQYF

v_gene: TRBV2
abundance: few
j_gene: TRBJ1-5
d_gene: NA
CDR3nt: TGTGCCAGCAGGGCTTTTAGCAATCAGCCCCAGCATTTT
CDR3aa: CASRAFSNQPQHF

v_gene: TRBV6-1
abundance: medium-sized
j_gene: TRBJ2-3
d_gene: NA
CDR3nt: TGTGCCAGTGTCGGACCCTCTCTGGCAGATACGCAGTATTTT
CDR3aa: CASVGPSLADTQYF

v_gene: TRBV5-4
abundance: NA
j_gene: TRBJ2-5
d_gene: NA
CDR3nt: TGTGCCAGCAGTCTGGGGGGATCCCAAGAGACCCAGTACTTC
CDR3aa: CASSLGGSQETQYF

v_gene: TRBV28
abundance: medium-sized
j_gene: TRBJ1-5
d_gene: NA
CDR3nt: TGTGCCAGCAGGACGACGGCTAATCAGCCCCAGCATTTT
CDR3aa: CASRTTANQPQHF

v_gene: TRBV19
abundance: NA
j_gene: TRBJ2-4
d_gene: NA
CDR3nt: TGTGCCAGTAGTATAGGACTAGGGGTGAAAAACATTCAGTACTTC
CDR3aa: CASSIGLGVKNIQYF

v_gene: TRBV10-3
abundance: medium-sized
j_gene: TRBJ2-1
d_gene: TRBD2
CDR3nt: TGTGCCATCAGTGGACGGGAGGGCTACAATGAGCAGTTCTTC
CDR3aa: CAISGREGYNEQFF

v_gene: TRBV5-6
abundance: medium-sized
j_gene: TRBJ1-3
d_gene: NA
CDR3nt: TGTGCCAGCAGCTTGGACAGACGTGACCCTGGGACCATATATTTT
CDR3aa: CASSLDRRDPGTIYF

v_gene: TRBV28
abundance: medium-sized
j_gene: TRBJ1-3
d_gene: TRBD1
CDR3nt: TGTGCCAGCAGCCTTACTGAGGGACAGGCGAAAGGAAACACCATATATTTT
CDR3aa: CASSLTEGQAKGNTIYF

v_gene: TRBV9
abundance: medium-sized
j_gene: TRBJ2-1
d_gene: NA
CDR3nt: TGTGCCAGCACCCGACAGGCTCGCGGGGATGAGCAGTTCTTC
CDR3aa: CASTRQARGDEQFF

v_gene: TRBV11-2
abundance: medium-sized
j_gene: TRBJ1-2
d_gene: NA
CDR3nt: TGTGCCAGCAGCTTAGGTACAGGGCGGGACTATGGCTACACCTTC
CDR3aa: CASSLGTGRDYGYTF

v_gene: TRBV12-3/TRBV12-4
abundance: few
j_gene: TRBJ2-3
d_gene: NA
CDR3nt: TGTGCCAGCAGTTTCACAGGGCTATACACAGATACGCAGTATTTT
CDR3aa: CASSFTGLYTDTQYF

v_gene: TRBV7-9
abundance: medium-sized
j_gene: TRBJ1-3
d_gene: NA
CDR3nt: TGTGCCCTGGGGGTACGGTCGAGCTCTGGAAACACCATATATTTT
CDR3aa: CALGVRSSSGNTIYF

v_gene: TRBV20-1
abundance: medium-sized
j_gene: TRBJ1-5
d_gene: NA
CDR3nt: TGCAGTGCCCTCAAGGGAGGGGGAGGAAGGGATCAGCCCCAGCATTTT
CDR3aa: CSALKGGGGRDQPQHF

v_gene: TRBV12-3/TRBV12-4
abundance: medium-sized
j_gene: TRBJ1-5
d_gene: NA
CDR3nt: TGTGCCAGCAGTTTCGAAGGGGCCGGCAATCAGCCCCAGCATTTT
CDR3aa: CASSFEGAGNQPQHF